A single sample gave rise to the 13 T cell receptor beta chains below, sequenced in a study of CD8 T cells in ankylosing spondylitis listed by TCRdb under 2017. Antigens of these TCRs are unknown. The investigation overall reported the following: Blood from ankylosing spondylitis patients appeared to be characterized by a TCR beta motif made up of under ten highly homologous amino acid variants.

The library was produced with 5' RACE. The reads were generated on an Illumina HiSeq 2500. TCRdb handled the public reads itself, with Q25 trimming in fastp and clone calling in MiXCR, and kept productive beta chains. Here each entry gathers all rows of one CDR3 protein and keeps the most common genes and DNA. This sample lists around 440,000 distinct CDR3 sequences; approximately 17% were detected once. Together, the top ten hold over 1% of the sample. Sequenced: blood, either unsorted or a sorted T cell fraction (not recorded which). The receptors come from a male donor with ankylosing spondylitis.

This clonotype was seen more than once but under ten times. V is TRBV20-1 and J is TRBJ2-3; 10 nucleotides agree with TRBD2. Per the germline V gene, CDR1 is DFQATT and CDR2 is SNEGSKA (reference sequence). Germline trimming cut 3 bases from V and 6 bases from J; bases unmatched to any gene: 9. The length of the CDR3 is 15 residues. As DNA, the CDR3 is TGCAGTGCTAGTTGGTCTAGCGGGAGCCTGGATACGCAGTATTTT. It yields the protein CSASWSSGSLDTQYF.

The chain couples TRBV6-1 to TRBJ1-1; D gene uncertain. The germline CDR1 and CDR2 sequences are MNHNS and SASEGT. V was trimmed by 6 bases and J by 1 base, leaving 12 bases between them. The CDR3 sequence is 14 residues long. The CDR3 protein is CASSDPSRNTEAFF. The DNA of the CDR3 is TGTGCCAGCAGCGATCCCTCAAGGAACACTGAAGCTTTCTTT.

The table lists this clonotype with a few counts. This chain connects TRBV7-2 to TRBJ2-2; D remains ambiguous. There are 13 residues in the CDR3. V lost 5 bases to trimming and J lost 9 bases, with 13 bases between them. Germline V gives CDR1 SGHTA, CDR2 FQGNSA. CDR3 DNA: TGTGCCAGCAGCGAAAGAGTTGCCCGGGAGCTGTTTTTT. Encoded protein: CASSERVARELFF.

The table lists this clonotype with a few counts. One junction end does not reproduce the germline sequence, and a read error may be involved. CDR3 DNA sequence: TGTGCTAGCAGCTTGCCAGGGGAAACTGAAGCTTTCTTT. Protein sequence: CASSLPGETEAFF. The rearrangement joins TRBV7-7 to TRBJ1-1, with D maybe TRBD1 (6 bases). This CDR3 region has 13 residues. Germline lookup yields CDR1 SSHAT and CDR2 FNYEAQ (reference sequence).

The CDR3: CASTRVGVTDTQYF. The CDR3 nucleotides read TGTGCCAGCACCCGAGTAGGGGTCACAGATACGCAGTATTTT. The J gene is TRBJ2-3, the V gene TRBV25-1, with a tentative D call TRBD1 (5 bases). The CDR3 is 14 amino acids. The germline CDR1 and CDR2 sequences are MGHDK and SYGVNS. Between the trimmed V and J ends, which lost 7 bases and 2 bases, there was a span of 13 bases. Full variable domain (missing parts from reference TRBV25-1 and TRBJ2-3): EADIYQTPRYLVIGTGKKITLECSQTMGHDKMYWYQQDPGMELHLIHYSYGVNSTEKGDLSSESTVSRIRTEHFPLTLESARPSHTSQYLCASTRVGVTDTQYFGPGTRLTVL.

This clonotype came up many times. This chain connects TRBV6-2 or TRBV6-3 to TRBJ2-1; no clear D. In germline, CDR1 is MNHEY, CDR2 SVGEGT. The CDR3 is 12 residues long. Trimming pared 5 bases from V and 4 bases from J, leaving 6 bases between. CDR3 sequence reads: CASSAGYNEQFF. The CDR3 DNA sequence: TGTGCCAGCAGTGCCGGGTACAATGAGCAGTTCTTC.

The V gene is TRBV20-1, the J gene TRBJ2-6; 12 bases match TRBD1. Looked up from germline, CDR1 is DFQATT and CDR2 is SNEGSKA (reference sequence). CDR3 length equals 16 residues. V lost 6 bases to trimming and J lost 2 bases; unmatched junction nucleotides: 5. Here the CDR3 reads CSAAGTGGAGANVLTF. The CDR3 DNA reads as TGCAGTGCCGCCGGGACAGGGGGCGCTGGGGCCAACGTCCTGACTTTC.

This clonotype has only a few counts. V is TRBV5-1 and J is TRBJ2-1; TRBD2 might be the D (5 bases). Germline CDR1 and CDR2: SGHRS and YFSETQ. Trimming stripped 0 bases from V and 12 bases from J, with 13 bases between. This CDR3 is built from 13 residues. The CDR3 reads CASSLAGISGQFF. The CDR3 region has the DNA TGCGCCAGCAGCTTGGCCGGGATATCCGGGCAGTTCTTC.

In its sample, this clonotype was seen a few times. This sequence joins TRBV10-3 and TRBJ2-7; D is unresolved. The CDR3 spans 13 residues. The V end lost 5 bases, the J end lost 2 bases, and 10 bases lay between the germline ends. The germline CDR1 and CDR2 sequences are ENHRY and SYGVKD. This chain's CDR3 is CAISPVGTYEQYF. DNA of the CDR3: TGTGCCATCAGTCCGGTGGGGACCTACGAGCAGTACTTC.

This clonotype appeared a few times. The chain combines TRBV29-1 with TRBJ2-7, with 14 bases matching TRBD2. V shed 6 bases and J 5 bases; nucleotides not matched to a gene: 3. This CDR3 spans 13 amino acids. Per the germline V gene, CDR1 is SQVTM and CDR2 is ANQGSEA. The DNA of the CDR3 is TGCAGCGTGGGACTAGCGGGAGAGAACGAGCAGTACTTC. Protein product: CSVGLAGENEQYF.

The CDR3 nucleotides read TGTGCCAGCAGCTTGTGGCAGGGTAACTCTGGGGCCAACGTCCTGACTTTC. Translating gives CASSLWQGNSGANVLTF. J is TRBJ2-6 and V is TRBV5-6; a possible D gene is TRBD1 (5 bases). The CDR3 consists of 17 residues. Germline values: CDR1 SGHDT, CDR2 YYEEEE. V lost 1 base and J lost 0, with 11 bases in between.

The J gene is TRBJ1-1, the V gene TRBV5-1; 7 positions agree with TRBD1. The CDR3 covers 14 residues. CDR1 and CDR2 from the germline V gene are SGHRS and YFSETQ. Trimming cost V 2 bases and J 6 bases; bases outside gene matches: 7. The CDR3 DNA reads TGCGCCAGCAGCTTTTCCGGGACAGTCCCTGAAGCTTTCTTT. Its protein is CASSFSGTVPEAFF.

The rearrangement links TRBV10-1 to TRBJ2-5; D gene ambiguous. The CDR3 is made up of 13 amino acids. Trimming removed 2 bases from V and 5 bases from J, with 9 bases in between. Germline V CDR1 and CDR2: WNHNN, SYGVQD (reference sequence). This CDR3 is CASSENSRETQYF. CDR3 DNA: TGCGCCAGCAGTGAGAATAGCAGGGAGACCCAGTACTTC.